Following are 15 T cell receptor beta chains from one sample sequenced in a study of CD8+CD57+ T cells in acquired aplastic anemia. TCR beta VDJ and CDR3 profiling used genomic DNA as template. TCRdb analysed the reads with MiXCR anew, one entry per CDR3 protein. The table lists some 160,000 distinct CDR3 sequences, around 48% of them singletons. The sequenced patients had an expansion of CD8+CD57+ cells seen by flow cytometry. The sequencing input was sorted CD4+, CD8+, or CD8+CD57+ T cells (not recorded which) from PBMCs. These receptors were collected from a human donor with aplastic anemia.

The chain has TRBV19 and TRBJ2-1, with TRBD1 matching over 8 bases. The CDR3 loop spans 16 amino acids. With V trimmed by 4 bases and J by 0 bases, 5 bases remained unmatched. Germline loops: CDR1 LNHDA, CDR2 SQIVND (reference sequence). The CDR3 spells CASSTTGTGSYNEQFF. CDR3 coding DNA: TGTGCCAGTAGTACGACCGGGACAGGCTCCTACAATGAGCAGTTCTTC.

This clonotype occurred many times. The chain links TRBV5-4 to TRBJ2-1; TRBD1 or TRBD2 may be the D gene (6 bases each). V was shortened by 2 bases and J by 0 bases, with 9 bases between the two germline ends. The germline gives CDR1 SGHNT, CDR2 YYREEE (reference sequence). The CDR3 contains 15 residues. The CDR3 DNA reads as TGTGCCAGCAGCTTAGGGGGAGGCTCCTACAATGAGCAGTTCTTC. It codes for CASSLGGGSYNEQFF. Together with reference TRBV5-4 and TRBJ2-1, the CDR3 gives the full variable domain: ETGVTQSPTHLIKTRGQQVTLRCSSQSGHNTVSWYQQALGQGPQFIFQYYREEENGRGNFPPRFSGLQFPNYSSELNVNALELDDSALYLCASSLGGGSYNEQFFGPGTRLTVL.

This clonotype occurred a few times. Here the CDR3 DNA reads TGTGCCTGGACCCTTTCCCGGGGCGTAGATTCACCCCTCCACTTT. The encoded protein is CAWTLSRGVDSPLHF. This chain uses TRBV30 with TRBJ1-6; maybe TRBD1 (5 bases). V was shortened by 4 bases and J by 8 bases, with 18 bases between the two germline ends. CDR1 is GTSNPN and CDR2 is SVGIG in the germline V gene (reference sequence). This CDR3 has 15 amino acids.

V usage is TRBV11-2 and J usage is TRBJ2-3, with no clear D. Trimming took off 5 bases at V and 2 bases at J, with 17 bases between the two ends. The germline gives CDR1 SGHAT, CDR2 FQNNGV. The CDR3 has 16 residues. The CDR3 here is CASSHTLGGTTDTQYF. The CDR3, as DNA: TGTGCCAGCAGCCACACCTTAGGCGGAACCACAGATACGCAGTATTTT.

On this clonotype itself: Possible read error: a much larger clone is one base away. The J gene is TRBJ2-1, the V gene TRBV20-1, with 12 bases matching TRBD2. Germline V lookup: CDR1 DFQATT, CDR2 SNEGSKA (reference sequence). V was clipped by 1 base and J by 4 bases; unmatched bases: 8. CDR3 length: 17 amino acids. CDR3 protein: CSARGLTSGSTYNEQFF. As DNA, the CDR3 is TGCAGTGCTAGAGGTTTGACTAGCGGGAGTACTTACAATGAGCAGTTCTTC.

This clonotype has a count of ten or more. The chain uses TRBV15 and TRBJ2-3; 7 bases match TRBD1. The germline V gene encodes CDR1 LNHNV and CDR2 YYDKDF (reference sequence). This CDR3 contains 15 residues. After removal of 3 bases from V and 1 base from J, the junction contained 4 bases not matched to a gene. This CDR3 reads CATSRERGRTDTQYF. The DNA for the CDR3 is TGTGCCACCAGCAGGGAAAGGGGGCGCACAGATACGCAGTATTTT. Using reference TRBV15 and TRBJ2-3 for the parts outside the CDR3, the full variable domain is DAMVIQNPRYQVTQFGKPVTLSCSQTLNHNVMYWYQQKSSQAPKLLFHYYDKDFNNEADTPDNFQSRRPNTSFCFLDIRSPGLGDTAMYLCATSRERGRTDTQYFGPGTRLTVL.

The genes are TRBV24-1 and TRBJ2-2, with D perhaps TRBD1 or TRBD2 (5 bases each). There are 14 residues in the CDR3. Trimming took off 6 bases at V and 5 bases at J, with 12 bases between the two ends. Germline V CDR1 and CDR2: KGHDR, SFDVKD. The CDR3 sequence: CATSLGTGTGELFF. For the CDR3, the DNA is TGTGCCACCAGTTTAGGGACGGGGACCGGGGAGCTGTTTTTT.

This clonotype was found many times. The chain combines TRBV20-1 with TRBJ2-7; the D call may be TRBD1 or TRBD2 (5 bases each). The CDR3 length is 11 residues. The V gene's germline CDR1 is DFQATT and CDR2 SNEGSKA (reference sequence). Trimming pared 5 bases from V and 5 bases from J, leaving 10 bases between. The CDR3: CSADWGNEQYF. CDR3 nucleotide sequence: TGCAGTGCTGATTGGGGGAACGAGCAGTACTTC.

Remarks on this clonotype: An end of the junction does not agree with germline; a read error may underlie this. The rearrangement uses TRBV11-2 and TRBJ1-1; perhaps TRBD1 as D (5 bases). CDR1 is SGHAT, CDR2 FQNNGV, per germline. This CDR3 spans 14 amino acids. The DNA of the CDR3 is TGTGCCGGCAGCCTGGGGCAGGTAAACACTGAAGCTTTCTTT. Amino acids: CAGSLGQVNTEAFF.

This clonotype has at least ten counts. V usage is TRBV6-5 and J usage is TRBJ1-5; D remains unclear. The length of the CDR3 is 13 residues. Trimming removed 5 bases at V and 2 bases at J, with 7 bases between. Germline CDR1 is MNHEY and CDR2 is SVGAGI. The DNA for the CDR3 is TGTGCCAGCAGTCGTCTTGGCAATCAGCCCCAGCATTTT. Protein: CASSRLGNQPQHF.

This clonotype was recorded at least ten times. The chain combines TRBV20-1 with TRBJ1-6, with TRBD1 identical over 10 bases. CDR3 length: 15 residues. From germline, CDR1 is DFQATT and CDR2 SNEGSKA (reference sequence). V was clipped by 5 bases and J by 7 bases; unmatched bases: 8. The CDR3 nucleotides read TGCAGTGCTGACGCCGGGACAGGGGACAATTCACCCCTCCACTTT. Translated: CSADAGTGDNSPLHF.

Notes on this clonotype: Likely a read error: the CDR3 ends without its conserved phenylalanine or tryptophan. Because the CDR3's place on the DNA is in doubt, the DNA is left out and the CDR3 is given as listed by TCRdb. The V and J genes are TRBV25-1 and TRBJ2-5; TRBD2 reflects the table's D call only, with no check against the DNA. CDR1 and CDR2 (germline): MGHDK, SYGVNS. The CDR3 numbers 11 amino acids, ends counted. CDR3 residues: CASSLGGTPSL.

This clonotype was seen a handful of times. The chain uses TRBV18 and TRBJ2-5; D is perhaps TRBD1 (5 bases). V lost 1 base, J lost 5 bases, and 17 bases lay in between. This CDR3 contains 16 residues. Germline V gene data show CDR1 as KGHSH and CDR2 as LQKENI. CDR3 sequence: CASSPLSSGLGETQYF. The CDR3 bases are TGTGCCAGCTCACCACTTAGTTCAGGGCTCGGGGAGACCCAGTACTTC.

The CDR3 DNA reads TGCGCCAGCAGCCAGACCCCCGGGAGGAACACCGGGGAGCTGTTTTTT. This translates into CASSQTPGRNTGELFF. The chain is built from TRBV4-1 and TRBJ2-2; possibly TRBD2 for D (6 bases). The germline V gene has CDR1 MGHRA and CDR2 YSYEKL. The CDR3 extends over 16 amino acids. V lost 3 bases, J lost 1 base, and 12 bases lay in between.

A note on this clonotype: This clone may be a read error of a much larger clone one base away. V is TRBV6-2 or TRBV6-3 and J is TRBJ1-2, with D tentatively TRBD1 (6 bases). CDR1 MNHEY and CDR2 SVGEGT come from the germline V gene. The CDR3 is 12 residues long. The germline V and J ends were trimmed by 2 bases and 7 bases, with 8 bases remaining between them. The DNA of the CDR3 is TGTGCCAGCAGTTACGGGGGCAGTGGCTACACCTTC. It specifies CASSYGGSGYTF.